The clone carrying this T cell receptor beta chain was found once. The assay was immunoSEQ multiplex PCR, and TCRdb's table has in-frame clones only and misses some. The sample lists over 90,000 clones, approximately 92% occurring once. This entry comes from a study of blood T cell repertoires in COVID-19. The CDR3 runs to 15 residues. V shed 6 bases and J shed 7 bases, with 19 bases lying between them. CDR1 is SNHLY, CDR2 FYNNEI, per germline. Sequences were obtained from peripheral blood. The rearrangement uses TRBV2 and TRBJ1-3, with a weak D call TRBD1 (5 bases). This clonotype originated in a man younger than 35 with acute or convalescent COVID-19. This CDR3 reads CASSAPRGGANTIYF. For the CDR3, the DNA is TGTGCCAGCAGCGCCCCCCGCGGCGGGGCGAACACCATATATTTT. Full variable domain (rest looked up from reference TRBV2 and TRBJ1-3): EPEVTQTPSHQVTQMGQEVILRCVPISNHLYFYWYRQILGQKVEFLVSFYNNEISEKSEIFDDQFSVERPDGSNFTLKIRSTKLEDSAMYFCASSAPRGGANTIYFGEGSWLTVV.